These 7 T cell receptor beta chains share one sample of origin, sequenced in a study of OX40 agonist ivuxolimab in advanced cancers. Only in-frame clones appear in the TCRdb table, and some are missing; sequencing was by immunoSEQ multiplex PCR. In the table there are over 50,000 clones, approximately 83% of which are singletons. This specimen was CD4+ or CD8+ T cells sorted from blood, taken in a trial of the OX40 agonist ivuxolimab. These TCRs come from an adult with an advanced solid tumor such as melanoma, head and neck, liver or kidney cancer.

The CDR3 coding sequence is TGTGCCAGCAGCTTAGTGGGACAGCCTTTTGGGGGCTACACCTTC. Amino acids: CASSLVGQPFGGYTF. V and J are TRBV11-2 and TRBJ1-2; the match to TRBD1 covers 7 bases. CDR1 is SGHAT and CDR2 is FQNNGV in the germline V gene. The CDR3 has 15 amino acids. V was clipped by 1 base and J by 8 bases; unmatched bases: 10.

The chain uses TRBV10-3 and TRBJ1-3; D unresolved. The germline CDR1 and CDR2 sequences are ENHRY and SYGVKD. Trimming pared 0 bases from V and 2 bases from J, leaving 14 bases between. CDR3 size: 17 residues. CDR3 DNA sequence: TGTGCCATCAGTGAGTCCCCGGGCCAACAGACTGGAAACACCATATATTTT. Translation gives CAISESPGQQTGNTIYF.

This clone appeared once. The chain recombines TRBV5-5 with TRBJ1-2, with 8 bases identical to TRBD1. V lost 4 bases, J lost 4 bases, and 6 bases stayed unmatched. The CDR3 sequence is 14 residues long. Germline V lookup: CDR1 SGHKS, CDR2 YYEKEE (reference sequence). CDR3 bases: TGTGCCAGCAGCCCCCTAGACAGGGGCTATGGCTACACCTTC. It specifies CASSPLDRGYGYTF.

This chain joins TRBV11-2 and TRBJ1-1; a possible D gene is TRBD1 (6 bases). The CDR3 sequence is 16 residues long. In germline, CDR1 is SGHAT, CDR2 FQNNGV. Trimming removed 2 bases at V and 3 bases at J, with 16 bases between. The CDR3 coding sequence is TGTGCCAGCAGCTTACGAACGAGGGGGACGGACACTGAAGCTTTCTTT. Protein: CASSLRTRGTDTEAFF.

Here the CDR3 reads CASSLETGTEAFF. The CDR3 DNA is TGTGCCAGCAGCTTAGAGACAGGGACTGAAGCTTTCTTT. The gene calls are TRBV7-9 and TRBJ1-1; 7 bases map to TRBD1. The CDR3 contains 13 residues. Germline loops: CDR1 SEHNR, CDR2 FQNEAQ (reference sequence). Trimming took 1 base from V and 5 from J; bases not matched to a gene: 1. The whole variable domain, remainder taken from reference TRBV7-9 and TRBJ1-1, is DTGVSQNPRHKITKRGQNVTFRCDPISEHNRLYWYRQTLGQGPEFLTYFQNEAQLEKSRLLSDRFSAERPKGSFSTLEIQRTEQGDSAMYLCASSLETGTEAFFGQGTRLTVV.

This CDR3 is CASSPETGYTEAFF. DNA of the CDR3: TGTGCCAGCAGCCCCGAGACAGGGTACACTGAAGCTTTCTTT. The chain recombines TRBV7-2 with TRBJ1-1, with TRBD1 matching over 7 bases. The junction had 6 bases not matched to a gene; V was cut back by 5 bases and J by 3 bases. The CDR3 contains 14 residues. Germline assignment: CDR1 SGHTA and CDR2 FQGNSA.

The chain links TRBV20-1 to TRBJ2-7, with a tentative D call TRBD1 (5 bases). The ends were cut back, 6 bases at V and 4 bases at J, with 10 bases in the middle. CDR1 is DFQATT and CDR2 is SNEGSKA in the germline V gene (reference sequence). This CDR3 comprises 11 residues. The CDR3 DNA follows: TGCAGTGCCCAAACAGGTTACGAGCAGTACTTC. Residues: CSAQTGYEQYF.